The 32 T cell receptor beta chains given below trace back to one sample, sequenced in a study of T-cell memory formation after mild COVID-19. TCRdb independently ran MiXCR on the 5' RACE reads; one entry per CDR3 protein. The data hold 25,000 to 35,000 distinct CDR3 sequences, with just under 7.5% observed a single time. The material sequenced was PBMCs or a T cell subset sorted from them (not recorded which). Source of these receptors: an adult woman who had mild COVID-19 (a few samples of this study predate the infection). Cell type and time point are not known.

This clonotype has at least ten counts. The V gene is TRBV6-5, the J gene TRBJ1-5; TRBD1 aligns across 7 bases. The CDR3 spans 14 residues. The germline gives CDR1 MNHEY, CDR2 SVGAGI. The junction had 2 bases not matched to a gene; V was cut back by 5 bases and J by 1 base. In nucleotides, the CDR3 is TGTGCCAGCAGTCCACAGGGGAGCAATCAGCCCCAGCATTTT. This codes for CASSPQGSNQPQHF.

This clonotype appeared many times. V gene TRBV7-3 combines with J gene TRBJ2-1; the match to TRBD2 covers 14 bases. In germline, CDR1 is SGHTA, CDR2 FQGTGA. The CDR3 is 16 residues long. Trimming at V came to 5 bases and at J to 4 bases, leaving 4 bases not matched to a gene. The CDR3 loop reads CASSLGTSGGYNEQFF. The CDR3, as DNA: TGTGCCAGCAGCCTAGGGACTAGCGGGGGTTACAATGAGCAGTTCTTC.

In this sample, this clonotype turned up many times. The CDR3 bases are TGTGCCAGCAGCCCCACGGACAGGGGGCGAAGGGCAACTAATGAAAAACTGTTTTTT. Translated: CASSPTDRGRRATNEKLFF. The rearrangement joins TRBV21-1 to TRBJ1-4; the table's D call, TRBD1, was not checked against the DNA. TRBV21-1 is marked as a pseudogene. There are 19 residues in the CDR3.

This clonotype was observed many times. This chain connects TRBV20-1 to TRBJ1-2, with 7 bases matching TRBD1. CDR1 and CDR2 from the germline V gene are DFQATT and SNEGSKA (reference sequence). This CDR3 spans 14 amino acids. The trim removed 3 bases at V and 2 bases at J, leaving 6 bases unmatched. The CDR3 nucleotides read TGCAGTGCTAGGAGGGACAGAGGAAACTATGGCTACACCTTC. Amino acids: CSARRDRGNYGYTF.

This clonotype was seen repeatedly, ten times or more. The chain carries TRBV27 and TRBJ2-7; TRBD1 is a possible D gene (6 bases). V was pared by 3 bases and J by 6 bases, with 12 bases between. The CDR3 has 13 residues. Per germline, CDR1 MNHEY and CDR2 SMNVEV (reference sequence). CDR3 amino acids: CASSLQGTGEQYF. The CDR3 DNA sequence: TGTGCCAGCAGTTTGCAGGGGACGGGCGAGCAGTACTTC.

This clonotype was recorded at least ten times. The rearrangement links TRBV6-4 to TRBJ2-3; TRBD2 aligns across 8 bases. Trimming removed 0 bases from V and 4 bases from J; junction bases left unmatched: 6. The germline gives CDR1 MRHNA, CDR2 SNTAGT. The CDR3 covers 16 residues. The CDR3 sequence: CASSDSKRGGPDTQYF. CDR3 DNA: TGTGCCAGCAGTGACTCGAAACGGGGGGGGCCAGATACGCAGTATTTT.

This clonotype has only one observation. A much larger clone lies one base from this, so it may be a read error. V gene TRBV24-1 combines with J gene TRBJ1-1; 11 bases line up with TRBD1. With 2 bases clipped from V and 12 bases from J, the junction kept 4 bases outside the gene matches. Per the germline V gene, CDR1 is KGHDR and CDR2 is SFDVKD. This CDR3 is built from 13 residues. CDR3 region: CATSDSGQGETFF. CDR3 nucleotide sequence: TGTGCCACCAGTGATTCGGGACAGGGGGAAACTTTCTTT.

This clonotype was detected many times. The J gene is TRBJ2-1, the V gene TRBV4-1, with 9 bases fitting TRBD1. The CDR3 covers 17 residues. Trimming removed 4 bases from V and 3 bases from J; junction bases left unmatched: 10. CDR1 MGHRA and CDR2 YSYEKL come from the germline V gene. CDR3 residues: CASSRQQGAEGYNEQFF. The CDR3, as DNA: TGCGCCAGCAGCCGTCAACAGGGGGCAGAGGGCTACAATGAGCAGTTCTTC.

In this sample, this clonotype turned up many times. This chain connects TRBV7-9 to TRBJ1-1, with 7 bases that match TRBD1. Germline CDR1 reads SEHNR; CDR2 reads FQNEAQ (reference sequence). The J segment lost 1 base and the V segment lost 5 bases, leaving 4 bases of the junction unmatched. The CDR3 has 14 residues. CDR3 bases: TGTGCCAGCAGCGTCGGACAGGCGAACACTGAAGCTTTCTTT. Translated, it gives CASSVGQANTEAFF.

This clonotype was seen many times. The chain is built from TRBV12-3 or TRBV12-4 and TRBJ2-4; TRBD2 matches at 9 bases. The CDR3 extends over 16 amino acids. Unmatched junction bases numbered 15, after V lost 5 bases and J lost 10 bases. The CDR3, as DNA: TGTGCCAGCAGTGTGACTAGCGGTCTGGGAGATCGGATTCAGTACTTC. It specifies CASSVTSGLGDRIQYF.

This clonotype was seen many times. The rearrangement joins TRBV12-3 or TRBV12-4 to TRBJ2-7, with 10 bases matching TRBD1. CDR3 length: 12 residues. V gave up 4 bases and J gave up 7 bases; unmatched junction bases: 1. As DNA, the CDR3 is TGTGCCAGCAGTTGGACAGGGGGGGAGCAGTACTTC. Residues: CASSWTGGEQYF.

This clonotype was detected ten times or more. J is TRBJ2-5 and V is TRBV4-3; D is undetermined. Trimming stripped 0 bases from V and 7 bases from J, with 12 bases between. The CDR3 has 14 amino acids. Looked up from germline, CDR1 is LGHNA and CDR2 is YSLEER. In DNA, the CDR3 is TGCGCCAGCAGCCAAGAAGGTCAAGCTGGGACCCAGTACTTC. As protein: CASSQEGQAGTQYF.

The sample holds many counts of this clonotype. V and J are TRBV5-1 and TRBJ1-2, with TRBD1 matching over 7 bases. The V segment lost 2 bases and the J segment 8 bases; nucleotides outside the gene matches: 9. The CDR3 consists of 14 residues. Germline-derived CDR1 and CDR2 are SGHRS and YFSETQ. CDR3: CASSFSTGDNGYTF. In DNA form, the CDR3 reads TGCGCCAGCAGCTTCTCCACAGGGGACAACGGCTACACCTTC.

This clonotype has only one observation. The chain couples TRBV4-1 to TRBJ1-1; D might be TRBD1 (5 bases). Germline loops: CDR1 MGHRA, CDR2 YSYEKL. The V end lost 4 bases, the J end lost 4 bases, and 10 bases lay between the germline ends. This CDR3 region has 13 residues. Here the CDR3 DNA reads TGCGCCAGCAGCCCCAGGGAAGTCACTGAAGCTTTCTTT. Translated: CASSPREVTEAFF.

By its share, this clonotype is medium-sized (0.01 to 0.1%). V gene TRBV4-2 combines with J gene TRBJ2-3, with D maybe TRBD2 (6 bases). This CDR3 spans 15 amino acids. V lost 4 bases and J 2 bases, leaving 13 bases between the germline ends. Germline CDR1 reads LGHNA; CDR2 reads YNFKEQ. The CDR3 sequence is CASSPGTGDTDTQYF. The CDR3 bases are TGTGCCAGCAGCCCCGGGACTGGAGACACAGATACGCAGTATTTT.

This clonotype is classed as medium-sized. The chain joins TRBV5-5 to TRBJ2-7; 7 bases are shared with TRBD1. V was pared by 4 bases and J by 7 bases, with 8 bases of the junction left unmatched. CDR1 is SGHKS, CDR2 YYEKEE, per germline (reference sequence). This CDR3 contains 13 residues. The CDR3 sequence is CASSRTTGAEQYF. CDR3 sequence (DNA): TGTGCCAGCAGCCGAACTACAGGGGCAGAGCAGTACTTC.

The chain has TRBV18 and TRBJ2-7, with 7 bases identical to TRBD2. Germline-derived CDR1 and CDR2 are KGHSH and LQKENI. This CDR3 is built from 15 residues. With V trimmed by 2 bases and J by 7 bases, 11 bases remained unmatched. The CDR3 here is CASSPYSGGPREQYF. CDR3 nucleotide sequence: TGTGCCAGCTCACCATACTCGGGAGGTCCGAGGGAGCAGTACTTC.

This clonotype showed up many times. The V call is TRBV7-9, the J call TRBJ1-6; D remains unclear. V lost 3 bases to trimming and J lost 7 bases, with 10 bases between them. CDR1 and CDR2 (germline): SEHNR, FQNEAQ (reference sequence). The CDR3 has 14 amino acids. CDR3 loop: CASSFPGPNSPLHF. Here the CDR3 DNA reads TGTGCCAGCAGCTTCCCTGGGCCAAATTCACCCCTCCACTTT.

This clonotype came up many times. The chain has TRBV9 and TRBJ1-6; tentatively, D is TRBD1 (5 bases). Germline V gene sequence: CDR1 SGDLS, CDR2 YYNGEE. V lost 4 bases to trimming and J lost 10 bases, with 12 bases between them. The CDR3 runs to 13 residues. The CDR3 coding sequence is TGTGCCAGCAGCTCCCGGGACGAGTCACCCCTCCACTTT. Translating gives CASSSRDESPLHF. The variable domain in full, with the rest retrieved from reference TRBV9 and TRBJ1-6, is DSGVTQTPKHLITATGQRVTLRCSPRSGDLSVYWYQQSLDQGLQFLIQYYNGEERAKGNILERFSAQQFPDLHSELNLSSLELGDSALYFCASSSRDESPLHFGNGTRLTVT.

This clonotype was seen many times. CDR3 coding DNA: TGTGCCAGCAGTTTAGAGGGAAACTACGAGCAGTACTTC. Protein sequence: CASSLEGNYEQYF. This chain links TRBV12-3 or TRBV12-4 with TRBJ2-7; D unresolved. The CDR3 runs to 13 residues. Trimming shortened V by 1 base and J by 3 bases, and 7 bases separated the two germline ends.

At least ten counts were recorded for this clonotype. The V and J genes are TRBV4-3 and TRBJ1-1, with no clear D. Germline assignment: CDR1 LGHNA and CDR2 YSLEER. The CDR3 consists of 12 residues. With 0 bases removed from V and 8 bases from J, the gap between germline ends came to 7 bases. In nucleotides, the CDR3 is TGCGCCAGCAGCCAAGATTCCGGAGAAGCTTTCTTT. Its protein is CASSQDSGEAFF.

The sample holds many counts of this clonotype. The rearrangement joins TRBV7-8 to TRBJ2-1; 11 bases map to TRBD2. V was pared by 3 bases and J by 7 bases, with 23 bases of the junction left unmatched. The CDR3 loop spans 21 amino acids. Looked up from germline, CDR1 is SGHVS and CDR2 is FQNEAQ. CDR3 protein: CASSFDRQAKTTSGNGNEQFF. For the CDR3, the DNA is TGTGCCAGCAGCTTCGACAGACAGGCCAAGACGACTAGCGGGAACGGTAATGAGCAGTTCTTC.

This clonotype was detected many times. The genes are TRBV5-6 and TRBJ2-1; TRBD2 might be the D (7 bases). Trimming removed 0 bases from V and 0 bases from J, with 13 bases in between. This CDR3 contains 17 residues. The germline V gene has CDR1 SGHDT and CDR2 YYEEEE. CDR3 sequence: CASSLGGGLVSYNEQFF. The CDR3 nucleotides read TGTGCCAGCAGCTTGGGGGGGGGCCTAGTCTCCTACAATGAGCAGTTCTTC.

The table lists this clonotype with many counts. V and J are TRBV5-6 and TRBJ1-5, with 7 bases identical to TRBD1. Germline V gene lookup returns CDR1 SGHDT and CDR2 YYEEEE. After removal of 1 base from V and 2 bases from J, the junction contained 6 bases not matched to a gene. The CDR3 runs to 16 residues. CDR3 nucleotide sequence: TGTGCCAGCAGCTTGTCTACAGGGGCTGGCAATCAGCCCCAGCATTTT. This sequence encodes CASSLSTGAGNQPQHF.

V usage is TRBV20-1 and J usage is TRBJ2-3, with D tentatively TRBD1 or TRBD2 (5 bases each). The CDR3 contains 15 residues. CDR1 and CDR2 from the germline V gene are DFQATT and SNEGSKA (reference sequence). V gave up 1 base and J gave up 5 bases, with 16 bases separating them. In nucleotides, the CDR3 is TGCAGTGCTAGAGCCCGGGACGAAGGAAGAGATACGCAGTATTTT. This translates into CSARARDEGRDTQYF.

This clonotype was recorded a few times. The rearrangement links TRBV16 to TRBJ2-1; TRBD1 aligns across 7 bases. V lost 3 bases and J lost 7; bases outside the gene matches: 12. This CDR3 is 16 amino acids long. Germline CDR1 KGHSY, CDR2 FQNENV. In DNA, the CDR3 is TGTGCCAGCAGCCATACCGGGCAGGGGGTCAGGAATGAGCAGTTCTTC. Protein sequence: CASSHTGQGVRNEQFF.

This clonotype was seen only a few times. The gene calls are TRBV30 and TRBJ1-3; D gene uncertain. CDR1 GTSNPN and CDR2 SVGIG come from the germline V gene (reference sequence). The CDR3 has 12 residues. V was clipped by 5 bases and J by 0 bases, with 5 bases between them. DNA of the CDR3: TGTGCCTGGGGACTCTCTGGAAACACCATATATTTT. This sequence encodes CAWGLSGNTIYF.

This clonotype has a count of ten or more. This chain links TRBV11-2 with TRBJ1-2; 7 nucleotides line up with TRBD1. This CDR3 has 12 amino acids. Per the germline V gene, CDR1 is SGHAT and CDR2 is FQNNGV. Trimming took 5 bases from V and 5 from J; bases not matched to a gene: 2. CDR3 sequence reads: CASSQGVYGYTF. DNA of the CDR3: TGTGCCAGCAGCCAGGGGGTGTATGGCTACACCTTC.

This clonotype was seen only a few times. J is TRBJ2-7 and V is TRBV18, with D perhaps TRBD1 (6 bases). The CDR3 length is 16 residues. Trimming shortened V by 3 bases and J by 2 bases, and 17 bases separated the two germline ends. The V gene's germline CDR1 is KGHSH and CDR2 LQKENI. This CDR3 is CASSPIRQAGAYEQYF. The CDR3 DNA follows: TGTGCCAGCTCACCCATTCGACAGGCTGGCGCCTACGAGCAGTACTTC.

This clonotype was counted ten times or more. The chain combines TRBV20-1 with TRBJ2-1; maybe TRBD1 (5 bases). Germline values: CDR1 DFQATT, CDR2 SNEGSKA (reference sequence). The CDR3 extends over 14 amino acids. The V gene lost 3 bases and the J gene lost 6 bases, with 15 bases spanning the gap. The DNA for the CDR3 is TGCAGTGCTAGGGGGCTTGGATCCCCCAATGAGCAGTTCTTC. As protein: CSARGLGSPNEQFF.

This clonotype was recorded at least ten times. The chain recombines TRBV5-1 with TRBJ2-1; D is unresolved. The CDR3 sequence is 13 residues long. Germline V lookup: CDR1 SGHRS, CDR2 YFSETQ. V was trimmed by 7 bases and J by 9 bases, leaving 17 bases between them. The CDR3 DNA follows: TGCGCCAGCCGAGACTCAAATCTTCCTGAGCAGTTCTTC. Protein: CASRDSNLPEQFF.

At least ten counts were recorded for this clonotype. The rearrangement links TRBV20-1 to TRBJ1-1, with D unclear. CDR1 DFQATT and CDR2 SNEGSKA come from the germline V gene (reference sequence). The CDR3 totals 14 residues. The V end lost 1 base, the J end lost 1 base, and 10 bases lay between the germline ends. CDR3 protein: CSARGHRTNTEAFF. CDR3 DNA sequence: TGCAGTGCTAGAGGACACCGCACGAACACTGAAGCTTTCTTT.